The present entry profiles one TCR beta chain with its context. Antigen unknown. RNA extraction was followed by reverse transcription into cDNA, which acted as the sequencing template. The repertoire was sequenced with immunoSEQ multiplex PCR; TCRdb's copy has only in-frame clones and lacks some. The sample includes about 250,000 clones, 50% to 75% seen only once; the top ten take roughly 0.93%. Regarding treatment: oral pan-JAK inhibitor, 5-10 mg twice daily. Germline CDR1 is SNHLY and CDR2 is FYNNEI. CDR3 length: 14 amino acids. V lost 4 bases to trimming and J lost 2 bases, with 12 bases between them. This entry is derived from a study of CD8+ T cells in alopecia areata. Looking at the study overall: Percent affected scalp area, the SALT score, rated treated patients' severity. Points from the study as a whole: Normal skin's resident alphabeta T cells are also sequenced in scalp samples. The link between baseline CD8+ expansion and response remains uncertain with one nonresponder. The study found higher clonality in lesional than normal scalp, especially in alopecia totalis/universalis.

The sequence came from a human donor with alopecia areata. V gene TRBV2 combines with J gene TRBJ2-7; D remains unclear. Here the sequenced sample was CD4+ T cells sorted from blood, taken around week 54, from a patient treated with tofacitinib. In DNA, the CDR3 is TGTGCCAGCAGTGTTCGGGTGGTTCCCTACGAGCAGTACTTC. Its protein is CASSVRVVPYEQYF. Supplemented by reference TRBV2 and TRBJ2-7, the full variable domain reads EPEVTQTPSHQVTQMGQEVILRCVPISNHLYFYWYRQILGQKVEFLVSFYNNEISEKSEIFDDQFSVERPDGSNFTLKIRSTKLEDSAMYFCASSVRVVPYEQYFGPGTRLTVT.